The 32 T cell receptor beta chains presented below share a single source sample, sequenced in a study of breast tumors, draining lymph nodes, adjacent tissues. Axillary draining lymph nodes of breast cancer patients supplied the node samples. TCRdb used MiXCR to reprocess the multiplex PCR reads, holding one entry per CDR3 protein. The table records about 230,000 distinct CDR3 sequences, 32% of them present only once. Sequencing was done on a sample of axillary lymph node tissue. The receptors originated from a female donor with breast cancer. Some clones in this sample may be carry-over from other donors' samples.

This clonotype was counted many times. This chain uses TRBV7-2 with TRBJ2-5, with 9 bases identical to TRBD2. The CDR3 extends over 15 amino acids. CDR1 and CDR2 (germline): SGHTA, FQGNSA. The V segment lost 5 bases and the J segment 0 bases; nucleotides outside the gene matches: 4. DNA for the CDR3: TGTGCCAGCAGCCCAAGCGGGAGGAACCAAGAGACCCAGTACTTC. Residues: CASSPSGRNQETQYF.

This chain connects TRBV3-2 to TRBJ2-7. TRBV3-2 is flagged as a pseudogene. This CDR3 contains 14 residues. CDR3 sequence: CASSQERSAHEQYF. CDR3 nucleotide sequence: TGTGCCAGCAGCCAAGAGCGTAGCGCCCACGAGCAGTACTTC.

The sample holds a few counts of this clonotype. A much bigger clone sits one base away, suggesting this may be a read error. This chain joins TRBV6-1 and TRBJ1-2, with unresolved D. This CDR3 region has 12 residues. V lost 5 bases to trimming and J lost 5 bases, with 9 bases between them. Looked up from germline, CDR1 is MNHNS and CDR2 is SASEGT. The CDR3: CASSHFGYGYTF. CDR3 nucleotide sequence: TGTGCCAGCAGTCATTTTGGGTATGGCTACACCTTC.

A remark on this clonotype: The conserved phenylalanine or tryptophan normally closing the CDR3 is absent here, so this likely arose from a read error. Because the CDR3's place on the DNA is in doubt, the DNA is left out and the CDR3 is given as listed by TCRdb. This chain joins TRBV29-1 and TRBJ1-4. Including both end residues, the CDR3 is 8 amino acids long. Germline lookup yields CDR1 SQVTM and CDR2 ANQGSEA. CDR3 in amino acids: CSALRDSI.

Comments on this clonotype: Relative to the germline gene, one junction end is altered; a read error may explain this. This sequence joins TRBV2 and TRBJ1-5, with D perhaps matching TRBD1 (5 bases). The length of the CDR3 is 15 residues. Per germline, CDR1 SNHLY and CDR2 FYNNEI. The CDR3 sequence: CAGRAGGSSNQPQHF. The DNA of the CDR3 is TGTGCCGGCAGGGCCGGGGGTAGTAGCAATCAGCCCCAGCATTTT.

This clonotype was recorded at least ten times. The chain combines TRBV4-3 with TRBJ2-7; a weak D match, TRBD1 (6 bases). Between the trimmed V and J ends, which lost 0 bases and 4 bases, there was a span of 13 bases. Germline V gene sequence: CDR1 LGHNA, CDR2 YSLEER. The CDR3 covers 15 residues. The CDR3 spells CASSQEGTGQYEQYF. CDR3 DNA: TGCGCCAGCAGCCAAGAGGGGACGGGACAATACGAGCAGTACTTC.

This clonotype showed up many times. The chain links TRBV7-3 to TRBJ2-1; no reliable D call. The CDR3 sequence is 15 residues long. V was pared by 5 bases and J by 4 bases, with 15 bases between. Germline CDR1 SGHTA, CDR2 FQGTGA. In DNA, the CDR3 is TGTGCCAGCAGCCACTTGTTCGGGCAATACAATGAGCAGTTCTTC. Encoded protein: CASSHLFGQYNEQFF.

In regard to this clonotype: This CDR3 fails to terminate in the conserved phenylalanine or tryptophan, so it likely reflects a read error. J is TRBJ2-3 and V is TRBV30; D may be TRBD1 (8 bases). V was shortened by 3 bases and J by 6 bases, with 19 bases between the two germline ends. CDR1 GTSNPN and CDR2 SVGIG come from the germline V gene (reference sequence). The CDR3 runs 15 residues. This CDR3 reads CAWRGGAGGWDTQYL. The CDR3 nucleotides read TGTGCCTGGAGGGGAGGGGCAGGGGGCTGGGATACGCAGTATCTT.

This clonotype was seen repeatedly, ten times or more. The genes are TRBV2 and TRBJ1-5, with a possible D match to TRBD1 (6 bases). Germline V gives CDR1 SNHLY, CDR2 FYNNEI. The CDR3 has 15 residues. V gave up 4 bases and J gave up 2 bases, with 12 bases separating them. DNA of the CDR3: TGTGCCAGCAGTGTCGCAGGGGTTGGCAATCAGCCCCAGCATTTT. As protein: CASSVAGVGNQPQHF.

This clonotype occurred once. This chain links TRBV6-4 with TRBJ2-5; the match to TRBD2 covers 7 bases. Germline CDR1 reads MRHNA; CDR2 reads SNTAGT. The V gene end was trimmed by 5 bases and the J gene end by 9 bases; junction bases not matched to a gene: 9. CDR3 size: 13 residues. The chain's CDR3 is CASSQDWAGAQYF. The CDR3 DNA reads as TGTGCCAGCAGTCAGGACTGGGCGGGGGCCCAGTACTTC.

On this clonotype: Sequence at one end of the junction differs from germline and may be a read error. J is TRBJ2-6 and V is TRBV4-1; D might be TRBD1 or TRBD2, each matching 5 bases. Germline CDR1 and CDR2: MGHRA and YSYEKL. The CDR3 covers 17 residues. This CDR3 is CASSPLVRVSGADVLTF. The CDR3 coding sequence is TGCGCCAGCAGCCCCCTCGTGAGGGTCTCTGGGGCCGACGTCCTGACTTTC.

This clonotype was observed at least ten times. This chain joins TRBV9 and TRBJ2-1; D remains unclear. V was cut by 0 bases and J by 5 bases, with 6 bases left in between. The germline V gene encodes CDR1 SGDLS and CDR2 YYNGEE. This CDR3 spans 13 amino acids. The CDR3 DNA reads TGTGCCAGCAGCGTAGGGAGAAACAATGAGCAGTTCTTC. Its protein is CASSVGRNNEQFF. Full variable domain (missing parts from reference TRBV9 and TRBJ2-1): DSGVTQTPKHLITATGQRVTLRCSPRSGDLSVYWYQQSLDQGLQFLIQYYNGEERAKGNILERFSAQQFPDLHSELNLSSLELGDSALYFCASSVGRNNEQFFGPGTRLTVL.

Remarks on this clonotype: Given a much more abundant clone one base away, this may be a read error. V and J are TRBV6-1 and TRBJ2-1; no firm D call. V shed 7 bases and J shed 10 bases, with 8 bases lying between them. This CDR3 contains 10 residues. The germline gives CDR1 MNHNS, CDR2 SASEGT. CDR3 nucleotides: TGTGCCAGCAAGCAGAAAGAGCAGTTCTTC. This translates into CASKQKEQFF.

At least ten counts were recorded for this clonotype. The chain couples TRBV20-1 to TRBJ1-2, with D perhaps TRBD1 (6 bases). The CDR3 covers 14 residues. The germline V gene encodes CDR1 DFQATT and CDR2 SNEGSKA (reference sequence). The V and J ends lost 5 bases and 5 bases respectively, with 18 bases between them. CDR3 sequence: CSARARTDSYGYTF. CDR3 nucleotide sequence: TGCAGTGCTCGGGCGAGGACAGATTCTTATGGCTACACCTTC.

This clonotype was counted a few times. A much bigger clone sits one base away, suggesting this may be a read error. V usage is TRBV6-5 and J usage is TRBJ1-6; TRBD1 agrees at 10 bases. This CDR3 spans 16 amino acids. Trimming took 5 bases from V and 9 from J; bases not matched to a gene: 10. The germline V gene has CDR1 MNHEY and CDR2 SVGAGI. This CDR3 reads CASSLWDRGVSSPLHF. The CDR3 DNA follows: TGTGCCAGCAGTCTTTGGGACAGGGGAGTCAGTTCACCCCTCCACTTT.

This clonotype was picked up many times. The chain recombines TRBV6-5 with TRBJ2-7; possible D gene TRBD1, 6 bases. V was pared by 11 bases and J by 3 bases, with 8 bases between. The CDR3 is made up of 10 amino acids. Per germline, CDR1 MNHEY and CDR2 SVGAGI. The CDR3 sequence: CAAGDYEQYF. The CDR3 region has the DNA TGTGCCGCAGGGGACTACGAGCAGTACTTC.

This clonotype has a count of ten or more. The gene calls are TRBV5-8 and TRBJ2-1; a possible D gene is TRBD1 (6 bases). The CDR3 is made up of 12 amino acids. Germline V gene lookup returns CDR1 SGHTS and CDR2 YDEGEE. The germline V and J ends were trimmed by 5 bases and 4 bases, with 7 bases remaining between them. CDR3 in DNA: TGTGCCAGCAGTGGACAGTACAATGAGCAGTTCTTC. This translates into CASSGQYNEQFF.

This clonotype was found many times. The chain uses TRBV29-1 and TRBJ1-1; the D gene is possibly TRBD1 (5 bases). Deletions cut 7 bases from V and 3 bases from J, with 12 bases between. The CDR3 is made up of 12 amino acids. The germline gives CDR1 SQVTM, CDR2 ANQGSEA. CDR3 bases: TGCAGCGCCTCAGGGTGGGACACTGAAGCTTTCTTT. It translates to CSASGWDTEAFF. The entire variable domain, with the rest obtained from reference TRBV29-1 and TRBJ1-1, is as follows: SAVISQKPSRDICQRGTSLTIQCQVDSQVTMMFWYRQQPGQSLTLIATANQGSEATYESGFVIDKFPISRPNLTFSTLTVSNMSPEDSSIYLCSASGWDTEAFFGQGTRLTVV.

The V gene is TRBV11-3, the J gene TRBJ2-3; possibly TRBD1 for D (5 bases). This CDR3 is built from 17 residues. Trimming removed 1 base from V and 11 bases from J, with 25 bases in between. Germline CDR1 and CDR2: SGHNT and YENEEA. The CDR3: CASSLVITTVGDNEQYF. CDR3 bases: TGTGCCAGCAGCTTAGTGATTACGACAGTGGGTGACAATGAGCAGTATTTT.

This clonotype was seen ten or more times. V and J are TRBV12-5 and TRBJ1-2; 7 positions match TRBD1. The trim removed 5 bases at V and 7 bases at J, leaving 7 bases unmatched. The CDR3 runs 13 residues. Germline-derived CDR1 and CDR2 are LGHNT and FRNRAP. The CDR3 spells CASGIQGDRGYTF. Written as DNA, the CDR3 is TGTGCTAGTGGTATCCAGGGGGATCGTGGCTACACCTTC.

This clonotype was observed a few times. V is TRBV28 and J is TRBJ2-1; D remains unclear. V dropped 5 bases and J dropped 10 bases, with 12 bases sitting between them. Germline CDR1 and CDR2: MDHEN and SYDVKM. The CDR3 runs 12 residues. The CDR3 nucleotides read TGTGCCAGCAGTCCTGCTGGCCGGGAGCAGTTCTTC. The encoded protein is CASSPAGREQFF.

This clonotype was picked up many times. Possible read error: a much larger clone is one base away. The gene calls are TRBV5-8 and TRBJ1-6; unclear D gene. The CDR3 is made up of 13 amino acids. Trimming took off 7 bases at V and 9 bases at J, with 14 bases between the two ends. Germline V gives CDR1 SGHTS, CDR2 YDEGEE. CDR3 DNA: TGTGCCAGCGTCCCGGTTCGGACTTCACCCCTCCACTTT. It yields the protein CASVPVRTSPLHF.

This clonotype was detected ten times or more. This sequence joins TRBV11-3 and TRBJ1-2; 7 bases fit TRBD1. V lost 5 bases to trimming and J lost 5 bases; unmatched junction nucleotides: 8. CDR3 length equals 14 residues. Germline-derived CDR1 and CDR2 are SGHNT and YENEEA. Written as DNA, the CDR3 is TGTGCCAGCAGCCTCGGACAGGAGGGATATGGCTACACCTTC. Translating gives CASSLGQEGYGYTF. The full variable domain, in which reference TRBV11-3 and TRBJ1-2 provide the parts outside the CDR3, is EAGVVQSPRYKIIEKKQPVAFWCNPISGHNTLYWYLQNLGQGPELLIRYENEEAVDDSQLPKDRFSAERLKGVDSTLKIQPAELGDSAVYLCASSLGQEGYGYTFGSGTRLTVV.

This clonotype was seen at least ten times. This rearrangement joins TRBV29-1 to TRBJ2-1; TRBD2 might be the D (6 bases). Germline values: CDR1 SQVTM, CDR2 ANQGSEA. The CDR3 is made up of 17 amino acids. V lost 4 bases and J 2 bases, leaving 21 bases between the germline ends. DNA of the CDR3: TGCAGCGTTGTTGCAACTCACGCAGGAGGGCCCTACAATGAGCAGTTCTTC. Translation gives CSVVATHAGGPYNEQFF.

This clonotype has at least ten counts. The chain uses TRBV2 and TRBJ2-1; TRBD1 agrees at 9 bases. Germline-derived CDR1 and CDR2 are SNHLY and FYNNEI. J was trimmed by 6 bases and V by 4 bases; bases with no gene match: 1. The CDR3 runs 13 residues. CDR3 nucleotides: TGTGCCAGCAGTGCGACAGGGGGCAATGAGCAGTTCTTC. Protein: CASSATGGNEQFF.

In this sample, this clonotype turned up many times. V gene TRBV11-3 combines with J gene TRBJ2-1, with 9 bases aligning to TRBD2. Looked up from germline, CDR1 is SGHNT and CDR2 is YENEEA. CDR3 size: 13 residues. V lost 5 bases to trimming and J lost 6 bases; unmatched junction nucleotides: 2. The CDR3: CASSPSGINEQFF. Written as DNA, the CDR3 is TGTGCCAGCAGCCCTAGCGGGATCAATGAGCAGTTCTTC.

This clonotype was detected ten times or more. This chain joins TRBV6-6 and TRBJ1-2; TRBD1 aligns across 7 bases. Looked up from germline, CDR1 is MNHNY and CDR2 is SVGAGI (reference sequence). V was pared by 5 bases and J by 11 bases, with 5 bases of the junction left unmatched. This CDR3 has 11 amino acids. Here the CDR3 DNA reads TGTGCCAGCAGTCACCAGGGGGGGTACACCTTC. It translates to CASSHQGGYTF.

This clonotype was observed many times. The chain links TRBV9 to TRBJ2-2; D is undetermined. Germline CDR1 SGDLS, CDR2 YYNGEE. The CDR3 spans 15 residues. V was clipped by 0 bases and J by 3 bases, with 9 bases between them. Here the CDR3 reads CASSVGLQYTGELFF. The CDR3 DNA reads as TGTGCCAGCAGCGTAGGACTCCAGTACACCGGGGAGCTGTTTTTT.

This clonotype was seen once. This rearrangement joins TRBV20-1 to TRBJ2-7; D may match TRBD1 or TRBD2 (5 bases each). V was clipped by 4 bases and J by 4 bases, with 17 bases between them. CDR1 is DFQATT, CDR2 SNEGSKA, per germline (reference sequence). The CDR3 has 14 amino acids. The CDR3 loop reads CSATSGRGDYEQYF. The CDR3 nucleotides are TGCAGTGCTACCTCGGGACGAGGGGATTACGAGCAGTACTTC.

Notes on this clonotype: Because it lacks the conserved phenylalanine or tryptophan at the end, this CDR3 is likely a read error. The gene calls are TRBV7-8 and TRBJ2-7; TRBD1 or TRBD2 may be the D gene (5 bases each). This CDR3 is built from 16 residues. V was trimmed by 5 bases and J by 0 bases, leaving 17 bases between them. The germline CDR1 and CDR2 sequences are SGHVS and FQNEAQ. The CDR3: CASSRSGTGHSYEQYC. The CDR3, as DNA: TGTGCCAGCAGCCGATCCGGGACGGGGCACTCCTACGAGCAGTACTGC.

The sample holds a few counts of this clonotype. The chain recombines TRBV27 with TRBJ2-1, with D perhaps being TRBD1 or TRBD2 (5 bases each). The V gene lost 3 bases and the J gene lost 3 bases, with 12 bases spanning the gap. CDR3 length equals 15 residues. The germline V gene has CDR1 MNHEY and CDR2 SMNVEV (reference sequence). CDR3 nucleotides: TGTGCCAGCAGTTTTGGGGGAGTCTACTACAATGAGCAGTTCTTC. This encodes CASSFGGVYYNEQFF.

In its sample, this clonotype was seen once. V gene TRBV2 combines with J gene TRBJ1-5, with 11 bases lining up with TRBD1. Germline V gene sequence: CDR1 SNHLY, CDR2 FYNNEI. This CDR3 contains 14 residues. V lost 5 bases and J lost 5; bases outside the gene matches: 2. The CDR3 reads CASSWDRGDQPQHF. The CDR3 DNA reads as TGTGCCAGCAGTTGGGACAGGGGGGATCAGCCCCAGCATTTT.